The following is a T cell receptor (beta chain) sequence with its context. It lacks a known antigen. Base qualities are not at hand, and no much larger clone is one base apart. This sample was included in a study of T cell changes during pregnancy in multiple sclerosis (dated by TCRdb to between 2018 and 2021). About the full investigation: In women with multiple sclerosis, the researchers looked at how the T cell repertoire shifted as pregnancy progressed.

V sheds 5 bases and J sheds 1 base, leaving 8 bases between their ends. The CDR3 sequence holds 13 residues, the cysteine and phenylalanine included. CDR3 DNA only is kept here, 39 bases in frame from base 1. The germline V gene (reference sequence) sets CDR1 to SSHAT and CDR2 to FNYEAQ. The protocol used for the library was the immunoSEQ multiplex PCR assay. TCRdb took over this immuneACCESS table, retaining in-frame rearrangements with V and J assigned. Such tables are incomplete; in checked studies, under half of the missing clones stem from an unresolved V gene, and the remainder is unexplained. In this sample the table shows about 92,000 clones, approximately 92% of which occur a single time. The top ten constitute approximately 1.5% of the sample.

The sequencing used peripheral blood, collected in the first trimester of pregnancy. The receptor's source is a female donor with multiple sclerosis, enrolled in a pregnancy study. The chain is made from TRBV7-7 and TRBJ1-1, with the D gene uncertain. The CDR3 corresponds to CASSHTKNTEAFF. The DNA sequence is as follows: TGTGCCAGCAGCCATACAAAGAACACTGAAGCTTTCTTT.